This entry features one T cell receptor beta chain sequence. These data are taken from a study of blood T cell repertoires in COVID-19. In the study overall: Nucleic acid was either cDNA or gDNA, and it came from T cells, B-cell-depleted T cells, or PBMCs.

The CDR3 runs 16 residues. Germline values: CDR1 MDHEN, CDR2 SYDVKM. Losses at the gene ends were 5 bases for V and 2 bases for J; bases not matched to a gene: 7. As processed by the authors: Amplified reference gene primers provided the basis for estimating nucleated cell counts. Produced via immunoSEQ multiplex PCR; TCRdb's table is partial and in-frame only. V and J calls and clone size are copied from that table; D and trimming were computed from the DNA. This sample has about 200,000 clones; around 84% occur once, and the top ten carry 13%. The chain is built from TRBV28 and TRBJ2-4; TRBD2 agrees at 9 bases. The TCR comes from a human donor in a cohort sampled during active COVID-19. Sequencing used peripheral blood. The CDR3 reads CASSVWTSVTKNIQYF. CDR3 coding DNA: TGTGCCAGCAGTGTTTGGACTAGCGTTACCAAAAACATTCAGTACTTC.